The 9 T cell receptor beta chains presented below share a single source sample, sequenced in a study of blood T cell repertoires in COVID-19. Here immunoSEQ multiplex PCR was the method, and the copy in TCRdb shows in-frame clones only, minus some. The sample lists roughly 80,000 clones, 80% occurring once. The sample taken for sequencing was peripheral blood. The receptors shown here come from a man between 60 and 75 years old with active or convalescent COVID-19.

The chain recombines TRBV19 with TRBJ2-7; no clear D gene. This CDR3 comprises 14 residues. With 4 bases removed from V and 0 bases from J, the gap between germline ends came to 10 bases. The V gene's germline CDR1 is LNHDA and CDR2 SQIVND (reference sequence). This chain's CDR3 is CASSSQSFSYEQYF. The CDR3 nucleotides read TGTGCCAGTAGTAGTCAGTCCTTCTCCTACGAGCAGTACTTC.

The CDR3 sequence: CASSIDPGGRPAGELFF. CDR3 bases: TGTGCCAGTAGTATAGATCCGGGGGGCCGACCAGCCGGGGAGCTGTTTTTT. The J gene is TRBJ2-2, the V gene TRBV19; D perhaps matches TRBD2 (7 bases). The ends were cut back, 0 bases at V and 6 bases at J, with 17 bases in the middle. The germline CDR1 and CDR2 sequences are LNHDA and SQIVND (reference sequence). The CDR3 contains 17 residues.

This chain connects TRBV19 to TRBJ1-5; 7 nucleotides match TRBD1. From germline, CDR1 is LNHDA and CDR2 SQIVND (reference sequence). The CDR3 runs 16 residues. V gave up 7 bases and J gave up 6 bases; unmatched junction bases: 15. CDR3 nucleotides: TGTGCCAGTACCCAGACAGGGCTGCCGCCCGGTCAGCCCCAGCATTTT. It codes for CASTQTGLPPGQPQHF.

This chain connects TRBV7-2 to TRBJ1-4; D ambiguous. V shed 0 bases and J shed 8 bases, with 10 bases lying between them. CDR3 length equals 14 residues. Germline-derived CDR1 and CDR2 are SGHTA and FQGNSA. The CDR3 loop is CASSLAGKPEKLFF. CDR3 DNA: TGTGCCAGCAGCTTAGCCGGGAAGCCCGAAAAACTGTTTTTT.

V usage is TRBV5-1 and J usage is TRBJ1-6; D perhaps matches TRBD1 (5 bases). This CDR3 spans 13 amino acids. V was clipped by 2 bases and J by 8 bases, with 8 bases between them. Per germline, CDR1 SGHRS and CDR2 YFSETQ. The CDR3 DNA sequence: TGCGCCAGCAGCTTCGAAGGGGATTCACCCCTCCACTTT. Translation: CASSFEGDSPLHF. Full variable domain (remainder filled in from reference TRBV5-1 and TRBJ1-6): KAGVTQTPRYLIKTRGQQVTLSCSPISGHRSVSWYQQTPGQGLQFLFEYFSETQRNKGNFPGRFSGRQFSNSRSEMNVSTLELGDSALYLCASSFEGDSPLHFGNGTRLTVT.

The chain couples TRBV9 to TRBJ2-7, with TRBD2 matching over 8 bases. V lost 0 bases to trimming and J lost 4 bases; unmatched junction nucleotides: 15. The CDR3 consists of 18 residues. Germline lookup yields CDR1 SGDLS and CDR2 YYNGEE. This chain's CDR3 is CASSVGPTGGKIGYEQYF. The CDR3 DNA sequence: TGTGCCAGCAGCGTAGGCCCGACGGGGGGGAAGATAGGGTACGAGCAGTACTTC.

The V gene is TRBV6-5, the J gene TRBJ2-1; 9 bases align to TRBD2. The V segment lost 6 bases and the J segment 8 bases; nucleotides outside the gene matches: 8. CDR3 length equals 14 residues. The germline gives CDR1 MNHEY, CDR2 SVGAGI. CDR3 region: CASRKTSGNDEQFF. In DNA form, the CDR3 reads TGTGCCAGCAGAAAGACTAGCGGAAACGATGAGCAGTTCTTC.

The V and J genes are TRBV6-2 or TRBV6-3 and TRBJ1-3; TRBD1 might be the D (5 bases). The CDR3 loop spans 17 amino acids. The germline CDR1 and CDR2 sequences are MNHEY and SVGEGT. V was pared by 0 bases and J by 4 bases, with 16 bases between. DNA for the CDR3: TGTGCCAGCAGTTACTCGGCGGGAGGGACGTCCGGAAACACCATATATTTT. Its protein is CASSYSAGGTSGNTIYF.

The chain couples TRBV6-5 to TRBJ1-2, with 7 bases identical to TRBD1. The V gene's germline CDR1 is MNHEY and CDR2 SVGAGI. The length of the CDR3 is 15 residues. V lost 4 bases to trimming and J lost 0 bases; unmatched junction nucleotides: 5. Here the CDR3 reads CASSSPGQPNYGYTF. In DNA form, the CDR3 reads TGTGCCAGCAGTTCCCCGGGACAGCCTAACTATGGCTACACCTTC.